One and the same sample provided the 24 T cell receptor gamma chains below, sequenced in a study of gamma-delta chains in newborns, infants, children. TCRdb reprocessed the reads using CATT. The sample holds 500 to 650 gamma-chain clones, 70% to 80% seen once. What was sequenced was blood. These receptors came from a child who was a newborn, infant or young child, either healthy, febrile or measles-vaccinated (not recorded which).

About this clone: The junction departs from germline at one end; a sequencing error may be responsible. The gene calls are TRGV9 and TRGJP. Assignment of the J gene here rests on matching the DNA to germline, because TCRdb gives none. The CDR3 sequence is 16 residues long. Germline values: CDR1 GITISATS, CDR2 ISYDGTV (reference sequence). The DNA for the CDR3 is TGCGCCTTGTGGGAGGATCAAGAGTTGGGCAAAAGAATCAAGGTATTT. It encodes CALWEDQELGKRIKVF.

No call was made for the V gene; the J gene is TRGJ1 or TRGJ2. CDR3 size: 15 residues. The CDR3 DNA sequence: TGTGCCACCTGGGATGGCCCTGCTACTTATTATAAGAAACTCTTT. This translates into CATWDGPATYYKKLF.

This clone was seen once. J is TRGJP and V is TRGV9. Here the J gene came from matching the DNA to germline, since TCRdb omits it. Trimming cost V 3 bases and J 6 bases; bases outside gene matches: 5. This CDR3 contains 16 residues. In germline, CDR1 is GITISATS, CDR2 ISYDGTV (reference sequence). Here the CDR3 reads CALWEIRELGKKIKVF. The CDR3 bases are TGTGCCTTGTGGGAGATCCGAGAGTTGGGCAAAAAAATCAAGGTATTT.

The chain uses TRGV9 and TRGJP. No J gene was available from TCRdb, and it was assigned here by a germline match of the DNA. The CDR3 totals 16 residues. The V segment lost 0 bases and the J segment 7 bases; nucleotides outside the gene matches: 3. Per germline, CDR1 GITISATS and CDR2 ISYDGTV (reference sequence). Here the CDR3 DNA reads TGTGCCTTGTGGGAGGTGACGGAGTTGGGCAAAAAAATCAAGGTATTT. Residues: CALWEVTELGKKIKVF.

J is TRGJP and V is TRGV9. The J gene was not available in TCRdb and was assigned here by matching the DNA to germline segments. V lost 3 bases, J lost 7 bases, and 6 bases stayed unmatched. The germline gives CDR1 GITISATS, CDR2 ISYDGTV (reference sequence). The CDR3 is 16 residues long. The DNA of the CDR3 is TGTGCCTTGTGGGAGATGAACGAGTTGGGCAAAAAAATCAAGGTATTT. This sequence encodes CALWEMNELGKKIKVF.

Turning to this clone: This sample also contains other DNA sequences that code for the same CDR3. The chain couples TRGV9 to TRGJ1 or TRGJ2. TCRdb carries no J gene annotation; the J gene was assigned here by matching the DNA with germline. Unmatched junction bases numbered 3, after V lost 0 bases and J lost 10 bases. From germline, CDR1 is GITISATS and CDR2 ISYDGTV (reference sequence). This CDR3 is 11 amino acids long. In DNA, the CDR3 is TGTGCCTTGTGGGAGGTGCGAAAGAAACTCTTT. It is translated as CALWEVRKKLF.

On this clone itself: At the DNA level, this CDR3 is encoded by other sequences in the same sample as well. This chain joins TRGV9 and TRGJP. The J gene is not listed in TCRdb, so it was assigned here from a DNA match to germline. Trimming removed 3 bases from V and 4 bases from J; junction bases left unmatched: 3. Per germline, CDR1 GITISATS and CDR2 ISYDGTV (reference sequence). This CDR3 comprises 16 residues. CDR3 in amino acids: CALWEPQELGKKIKVF. The CDR3, as DNA: TGTGCCTTGTGGGAGCCCCAAGAGTTGGGCAAAAAAATCAAGGTATTT.

As for this clone: This sample includes further DNA sequences coding for the same CDR3. The chain employs TRGV9 and TRGJP. TCRdb does not report a J gene; here it was assigned by matching the DNA to germline references. CDR3 size: 16 residues. V lost 5 bases to trimming and J lost 3 bases; unmatched junction nucleotides: 4. Looked up from germline, CDR1 is GITISATS and CDR2 is ISYDGTV (reference sequence). The CDR3, as DNA: TGTGCCTTGTGGGTGCCGCAAGAGTTGGGCAAAAAAATCAAGGTATTT. Amino acid sequence: CALWVPQELGKKIKVF.

The sample holds one count of this clone. The chain joins TRGV2 to TRGJ1 or TRGJ2. Germline matching of the DNA provided the J gene here, since TCRdb leaves it blank. From germline, CDR1 is EGSNGY and CDR2 YDSYNSKV. The CDR3 length is 11 residues. The V gene end was trimmed by 3 bases and the J gene end by 7 bases; junction bases not matched to a gene: 3. The CDR3 nucleotides are TGTGCCACCTGGGACTGGTATAAGAAACTCTTT. Its protein product is CATWDWYKKLF.

As to this clone: At one of its ends the junction is not consistent with the germline gene, which may arise from a read error. This rearrangement joins TRGV3 to TRGJ1 or TRGJ2. TCRdb lists no J gene, so it was determined here by aligning the DNA to germline. CDR1 is VTNTFY and CDR2 is YDVSTARD in the germline V gene (reference sequence). CDR3 length equals 11 residues. CDR3 in amino acids: CAAWDRRGKLF. Here the CDR3 DNA reads TGTGCCGCCTGGGACAGGAGGGGGAAACTCTTT.

The CDR3 here is CATWDRRYYYKKLF. As DNA, the CDR3 is TGTGCCACCTGGGACAGGCGGTATTATTATAAGAAACTCTTT. This chain uses TRGV5 with TRGJ1 or TRGJ2. No J gene was available from TCRdb, and it was assigned here by a germline match of the DNA. V lost 0 bases, J lost 2 bases, and 4 bases stayed unmatched. The CDR3 runs 14 residues. Germline assignment: CDR1 VINAFY and CDR2 YDVSNSKD.

The chain recombines TRGV2 with TRGJ1 or TRGJ2. In the absence of a J gene in TCRdb, the DNA was matched to germline to assign it here. The V gene end was trimmed by 2 bases and the J gene end by 8 bases; junction bases not matched to a gene: 3. The CDR3 is made up of 11 amino acids. The germline gives CDR1 EGSNGY, CDR2 YDSYNSKV. The CDR3 here is CATWDEDKKLF. The CDR3 DNA follows: TGTGCCACCTGGGACGAGGATAAGAAACTCTTT.

This clone has more than one count but fewer than ten. Other DNA sequences in this specimen translate into the identical CDR3. The chain has TRGV9 and TRGJP. Here the J gene came from matching the DNA to germline, since TCRdb omits it. Trimming took 0 bases from V and 6 from J; bases not matched to a gene: 2. The CDR3 sequence is 16 residues long. Per the germline V gene, CDR1 is GITISATS and CDR2 is ISYDGTV (reference sequence). The CDR3 region has the DNA TGTGCCTTGTGGGAGGTGGGAGAGTTGGGCAAAAAAATCAAGGTATTT. Translation: CALWEVGELGKKIKVF.

CDR3 in amino acids: CALWEVQGLGKKIKVF. For the CDR3, the DNA is TGTGCCTTGTGGGAGGTGCAGGGGCTGGGCAAAAAAATCAAGGTATTT. The chain couples TRGV9 to TRGJP. The J gene was missing in TCRdb and was found by matching the end of the DNA to germline. Trimming cost V 0 bases and J 11 bases; bases outside gene matches: 7. The CDR3 runs 16 residues. Per the germline V gene, CDR1 is GITISATS and CDR2 is ISYDGTV (reference sequence).

Comment on this clone: A junction end diverges from the germline sequence, so it may reflect a read error. The chain joins TRGV9 to TRGJP. TCRdb gives no J gene; it was assigned here by matching the DNA to germline. This CDR3 contains 17 residues. Germline assignment: CDR1 GITISATS and CDR2 ISYDGTV (reference sequence). The CDR3, as DNA: TGTGCCGTGTGGGAGGTGCAGCAAGAGTTGGGCAAAAAAATCAAGGTATTT. Protein: CAVWEVQQELGKKIKVF.

This rearrangement joins TRGV9 to TRGJP. TCRdb offers no J gene call, so here the DNA was matched to germline to obtain one. The CDR3 is 16 residues long. Germline CDR1 is GITISATS and CDR2 is ISYDGTV (reference sequence). The V segment lost 1 base and the J segment 9 bases; nucleotides outside the gene matches: 6. This chain's CDR3 is CALWEVGALGKKIKVF. The CDR3 DNA sequence: TGTGCCTTGTGGGAGGTAGGCGCGTTGGGCAAAAAAATCAAGGTATTT.

In regard to this clone: The sample carries other DNA sequences with the same CDR3. This sequence joins TRGV9 and TRGJP. No J gene is reported in TCRdb; it was inferred here by comparing the DNA with germline. V shed 0 bases, J shed 5 bases, and the junction held 4 bases outside the gene matches. Germline assignment: CDR1 GITISATS and CDR2 ISYDGTV (reference sequence). The CDR3 sequence is 17 residues long. The CDR3 loop is CALWEVQEELGKKIKVF. The CDR3 DNA sequence: TGTGCCTTGTGGGAGGTGCAGGAAGAGTTGGGCAAAAAAATCAAGGTATTT.

A note on this clone: One end of the junction varies from germline; a read error may be responsible. V usage is TRGV9 and J usage is TRGJP. The J gene was missing in TCRdb and was found by matching the end of the DNA to germline. The CDR3 contains 16 residues. CDR1 and CDR2 (germline): GITISATS, ISYDGTV (reference sequence). In DNA form, the CDR3 reads TGTGCCTTGTGGGAGCCGCAAGAGTTGGGCAAAAAAAGCAAGGTATTT. It translates to CALWEPQELGKKSKVF.

This clone was counted a few times. This sample also contains other DNA sequences that code for the same CDR3. The genes are TRGV9 and TRGJP. The J gene, left out of TCRdb, was set here by checking the DNA against germline. In germline, CDR1 is GITISATS, CDR2 ISYDGTV (reference sequence). The V segment lost 0 bases and the J segment 7 bases; nucleotides outside the gene matches: 3. The CDR3 runs 16 residues. CDR3 in amino acids: CALWEVLELGKKIKVF. DNA for the CDR3: TGTGCCTTGTGGGAGGTGTTGGAGTTGGGCAAAAAAATCAAGGTATTT.

No V gene call was produced; the J gene was TRGJ1 or TRGJ2. The CDR3 loop spans 11 amino acids. For the CDR3, the DNA is TGTGCCTTGTGGGATCATTATAAGAAACTCTTC. Protein sequence: CALWDHYKKLF.

The CDR3 sequence: CALWDPPQELGKKIKVF. CDR3 nucleotide sequence: TGTGCCTTGTGGGACCCCCCTCAAGAGTTGGGCAAAAAAATCAAGGTATTT. The called J gene is TRGJP, whereas the V gene has no call. There are 17 residues in the CDR3.

To note about this clone: This probably arose from a read error, given a far larger clone one base away. The sample holds other DNA sequences that translate to the same CDR3. The rearrangement joins TRGV9 to TRGJP. TCRdb offers no J gene call, so here the DNA was matched to germline to obtain one. Per germline, CDR1 GITISATS and CDR2 ISYDGTV (reference sequence). The CDR3 runs 16 residues. Here the CDR3 reads CALWEVQKLGKKIKVF. CDR3 in DNA: TGTGCCTTGTGGGAGGTGCAAAAGTTGGGCAAAAAAATCAAGGTATTT.

This clone has only a few counts. The rearrangement links TRGV3 to TRGJ1 or TRGJ2. TCRdb lists no J gene, so it was determined here by aligning the DNA to germline. From germline, CDR1 is VTNTFY and CDR2 YDVSTARD (reference sequence). Losses at the gene ends were 0 bases for V and 5 bases for J; bases not matched to a gene: 7. The length of the CDR3 is 14 residues. CDR3 sequence reads: CATWDRRRNYKKLF. The CDR3 DNA reads as TGTGCCACCTGGGACAGGCGGAGGAATTATAAGAAACTCTTT.

This clone has a handful of counts. The J gene is TRGJP, the V gene TRGV9. Losses at the gene ends were 3 bases for V and 7 bases for J; bases not matched to a gene: 6. There are 16 residues in the CDR3. Per the germline V gene, CDR1 is GITISATS and CDR2 is ISYDGTV (reference sequence). CDR3 region: CALWESGELGKKIKVF. CDR3 DNA sequence: TGTGCCTTGTGGGAGTCCGGGGAGTTGGGCAAAAAAATCAAGGTATTT.